These 11 T cell receptor beta chains originate from one sample sequenced in a study of blood T cell repertoires in COVID-19 (dated by TCRdb to about 2020). Library construction relied on the immunoSEQ multiplex PCR assay. This is the immuneACCESS table as TCRdb keeps it, with only in-frame sequences that have V and J called. A part of the clones is gone; compared with another copy, unresolved V genes explain less than half, and the rest is unexplained. The sample yields about 50,000 clones; 77% were counted once. 40% to 45% of the sample rests with the top ten. The sequenced material came from peripheral blood. Receptors were obtained from a man between 70 and 80 years old with active or convalescent COVID-19.

V is TRBV7-2 and J is TRBJ2-3; TRBD2 agrees at 11 bases. There are 16 residues in the CDR3. Germline trimming cut 7 bases from V and 5 bases from J; bases unmatched to any gene: 11. Germline V gives CDR1 SGHTA, CDR2 FQGNSA. The CDR3 loop reads CASTPRLAGGEDTQYF. The DNA of the CDR3 is TGTGCCAGCACCCCCAGGTTAGCGGGAGGGGAAGATACGCAGTATTTT.

This chain joins TRBV19 and TRBJ1-2; TRBD1 might be the D (5 bases). The CDR3 extends over 15 amino acids. Germline lookup yields CDR1 LNHDA and CDR2 SQIVND (reference sequence). Trimming removed 1 base at V and 1 base at J, with 10 bases between. CDR3 residues: CASSIGIGVNYGYTF. The CDR3 DNA is TGTGCCAGTAGTATAGGGATAGGGGTTAACTATGGCTACACCTTC.

This chain joins TRBV12-3 or TRBV12-4 and TRBJ2-2; 12 bases agree with TRBD2. The CDR3 has 13 amino acids. The V and J ends lost 11 bases and 6 bases, in that order; junction bases with no gene match: 4. The CDR3 bases are TGTGCCCTCGGGACTAGCGGGCCCGGGGAGCTGTTTTTT. Translated: CALGTSGPGELFF.

The genes are TRBV6-2 or TRBV6-3 and TRBJ1-2; 10 bases are shared with TRBD1. After removal of 5 bases from V and 8 bases from J, the junction contained 8 bases not matched to a gene. From germline, CDR1 is MNHEY and CDR2 SVGEGT. The CDR3 loop spans 14 amino acids. The CDR3 region is CASSKGQGLRGYTF. The CDR3 bases are TGTGCCAGCAGTAAGGGACAGGGGTTACGAGGCTACACCTTC.

This chain uses TRBV28 with TRBJ1-5; maybe TRBD1 (6 bases). Germline assignment: CDR1 MDHEN and CDR2 SYDVKM. The CDR3 length is 16 residues. V lost 6 bases and J lost 1, with 16 bases in between. This chain's CDR3 is CASRGLQGRSNQPQHF. CDR3 coding DNA: TGTGCCAGCAGGGGGTTGCAGGGGAGAAGCAATCAGCCCCAGCATTTT.

The chain employs TRBV7-2 and TRBJ1-1, with a tentative D call TRBD1 (5 bases). The CDR3 covers 17 residues. The V end was cut by 1 base, the J end by 1 base, with 16 bases between. Germline CDR1 is SGHTA and CDR2 is FQGNSA. The CDR3 sequence is CASSLGGPGQTNTEAFF. The CDR3 region has the DNA TGTGCCAGCAGCTTAGGGGGTCCCGGACAAACGAACACTGAAGCTTTCTTT.

This clone has just one count. The rearrangement uses TRBV21-1 and TRBJ2-5; the table assigns TRBD1, which was not confirmed against the DNA. TRBV21-1 is a pseudogene segment. The CDR3 is made up of 16 amino acids. The CDR3 sequence: CASSKGGRHVQETQYF. CDR3 DNA sequence: TGTGCCAGCAGCAAAGGGGGGCGACACGTCCAAGAGACCCAGTACTTC.

This rearrangement joins TRBV5-1 to TRBJ1-2; D is unclear. The CDR3 has 14 amino acids. The ends were cut back, 0 bases at V and 2 bases at J, with 8 bases in the middle. From germline, CDR1 is SGHRS and CDR2 YFSETQ. Here the CDR3 reads CASSLDSPNYGYTF. DNA of the CDR3: TGCGCCAGCAGCTTGGACAGTCCGAACTATGGCTACACCTTC.

This clone occurred once. The chain links TRBV28 to TRBJ1-5; D possibly corresponds to TRBD1 (5 bases). The germline gives CDR1 MDHEN, CDR2 SYDVKM. With 10 bases removed from V and 1 base from J, the gap between germline ends came to 14 bases. CDR3 length: 14 residues. The CDR3: CAIRDGGSNQPQHF. CDR3 nucleotides: TGTGCCATACGCGACGGGGGGAGCAATCAGCCCCAGCATTTT.

This clone was seen just once. V gene TRBV7-3 combines with J gene TRBJ2-7; 13 nucleotides agree with TRBD2. There are 15 residues in the CDR3. J was trimmed by 2 bases and V by 5 bases; bases with no gene match: 3. CDR1 is SGHTA, CDR2 FQGTGA, per germline. For the CDR3, the DNA is TGTGCCAGCAGCCCTGGGACTAGCGGGACCTACGAGCAGTACTTC. Amino acids: CASSPGTSGTYEQYF.

The rearrangement links TRBV19 to TRBJ2-7; TRBD1 agrees at 9 bases. The germline V gene has CDR1 LNHDA and CDR2 SQIVND (reference sequence). CDR3 size: 16 residues. V was clipped by 3 bases and J by 0 bases; unmatched bases: 6. In DNA form, the CDR3 reads TGTGCCAGTAGTATCTTGGCGGGACAGGGCTCCTACGAGCAGTACTTC. Protein product: CASSILAGQGSYEQYF.